Sequencing of this TCR beta chain was carried out in a study of T cell repertoires in cytomegalovirus infection. Trimming took off 5 bases at V and 5 bases at J, with 18 bases between the two ends. Germline CDR1 reads MNHNS; CDR2 reads SASEGT. This CDR3 spans 15 amino acids. In this sample, this clonotype turned up many times. TCRdb reanalysed the reads using MiXCR and keeps one entry per CDR3 protein. The sample yields around 450,000 distinct CDR3 sequences, about a third seen once. The receptor's source is a human donor in good health (CMV status not recorded). Some clones in this sample may be carry-over from other donors' samples. Sequenced input: PBMCs. The V call is TRBV6-1, the J call TRBJ1-1, with a possible D match to TRBD1 (6 bases). The chain's CDR3 is CASSRPGGGITEAFF. CDR3 DNA: TGTGCCAGCAGTCGTCCCGGGGGCGGAATAACTGAAGCTTTCTTT.